This TCR beta chain was observed in a study of blood T cell repertoires in COVID-19. Study overall: Whether acute or convalescent, the COVID-19 samples came from the United States, Italy and Spain. PBMCs, B-cell-depleted T cells, or T cells were the source of the cDNA or gDNA that made up the material.

The germline V gene has CDR1 SGHDN and CDR2 FVKESK. Trimming removed 3 bases at V and 5 bases at J, with 13 bases between. The CDR3 has 14 residues. In the original processing: Amplifying reference gene primers gave estimates of nucleated cell counts. Libraries were prepared by immunoSEQ multiplex PCR; TCRdb keeps only in-frame clonotypes and omits some of them. V and J calls and clone size are as listed in that table; D and trimming were resolved from the DNA. The sample consists of approximately 210,000 clones, about nine tenths of them appearing once. The clonotype comes from a woman between 40 and 50 years old with acute or convalescent COVID-19. The sequencing sample was made of peripheral blood. This chain joins TRBV14 and TRBJ1-2, with D unclear. The CDR3 reads CASSHSVSGYGYTF. CDR3 sequence (DNA): TGTGCCAGCAGCCATTCCGTGTCCGGGTATGGCTACACCTTC. Full variable domain (missing parts from reference TRBV14 and TRBJ1-2): EAGVTQFPSHSVIEKGQTVTLRCDPISGHDNLYWYRRVMGKEIKFLLHFVKESKQDESGMPNNRFLAERTGGTYSTLKVQPAELEDSGVYFCASSHSVSGYGYTFGSGTRLTVV.